This T cell receptor (beta chain) was recorded in a study of cytomegalovirus exposure and HLA in healthy donors. This CDR3 is 14 amino acids long. Germline V gives CDR1 SQVTM, CDR2 ANQGSEA. Trimming took off 8 bases at V and 0 bases at J, with 16 bases between the two ends. Concerning this clone: The antigen is not known.

Sequencing used immunoSEQ multiplex PCR; TCRdb keeps in-frame clones, though not all of them. The sample has about 56,000 clones; approximately 90% are singletons. Findings and limits, study-wide: Among TCR beta chains, those listed as cytomegalovirus-associated numbered about 150.

Sequenced: PBMCs. This chain connects TRBV29-1 to TRBJ2-5, with D possibly matching TRBD2 (5 bases). The receptor comes from a man aged 18 to 30 in good health and CMV-seronegative. The CDR3 is CSSGVHRDQETQYF. The CDR3 region has the DNA TGCAGCTCCGGGGTACACCGGGACCAAGAGACCCAGTACTTC.